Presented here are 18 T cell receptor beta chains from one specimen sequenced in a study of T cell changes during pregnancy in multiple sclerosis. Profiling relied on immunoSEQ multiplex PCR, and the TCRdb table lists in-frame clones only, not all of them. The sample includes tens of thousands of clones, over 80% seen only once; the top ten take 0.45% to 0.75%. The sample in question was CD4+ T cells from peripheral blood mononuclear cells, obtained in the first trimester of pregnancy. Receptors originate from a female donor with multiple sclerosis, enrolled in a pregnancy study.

In nucleotides, the CDR3 is TGTGCCAGCAGTGAAGAGCTCCCCCTCGGGAACACTGAAGCTTTCTTT. This translates into CASSEELPLGNTEAFF. The rearrangement links TRBV6-1 to TRBJ1-1; the D is unclear. The CDR3 totals 16 residues. V was shortened by 1 base and J by 1 base, with 13 bases between the two germline ends. CDR1 is MNHNS and CDR2 is SASEGT in the germline V gene.

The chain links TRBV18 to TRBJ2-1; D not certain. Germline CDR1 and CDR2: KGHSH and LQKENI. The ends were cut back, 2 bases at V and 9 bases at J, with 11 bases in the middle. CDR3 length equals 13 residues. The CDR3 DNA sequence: TGTGCCAGCTCACCATCTGAGCGAGGTGAGCAGTTCTTC. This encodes CASSPSERGEQFF.

CDR3: CASSLVRDTEAFF. CDR3 DNA sequence: TGTGCCAGCAGCTTAGTGAGGGACACTGAAGCTTTCTTT. This sequence joins TRBV7-9 and TRBJ1-1; D remains unclear. The CDR3 is made up of 13 amino acids. Trimming cost V 1 base and J 3 bases, with 6 bases left between them. Germline CDR1 and CDR2: SEHNR and FQNEAQ (reference sequence).

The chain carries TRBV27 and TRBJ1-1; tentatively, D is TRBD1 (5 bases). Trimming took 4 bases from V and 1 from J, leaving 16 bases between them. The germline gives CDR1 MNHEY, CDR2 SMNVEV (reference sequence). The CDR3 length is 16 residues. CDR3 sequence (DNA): TGTGCCAGCAGTTCCTTTCTACCCGGACAGAACACTGAAGCTTTCTTT. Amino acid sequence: CASSSFLPGQNTEAFF.

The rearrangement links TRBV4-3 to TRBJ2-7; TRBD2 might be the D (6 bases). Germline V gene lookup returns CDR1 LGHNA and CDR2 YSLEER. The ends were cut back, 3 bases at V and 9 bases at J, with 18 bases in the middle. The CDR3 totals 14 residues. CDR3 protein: CASSQGFRESGQYF. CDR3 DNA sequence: TGCGCCAGCAGCCAGGGGTTCCGGGAGTCTGGGCAGTACTTC.

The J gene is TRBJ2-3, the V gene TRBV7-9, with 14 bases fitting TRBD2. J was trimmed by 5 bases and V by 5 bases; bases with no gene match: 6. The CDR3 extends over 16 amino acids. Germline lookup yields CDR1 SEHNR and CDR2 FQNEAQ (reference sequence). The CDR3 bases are TGTGCCAGCAGCAAGACTAGCGGGGGGGCCGGAGATACGCAGTATTTT. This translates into CASSKTSGGAGDTQYF.

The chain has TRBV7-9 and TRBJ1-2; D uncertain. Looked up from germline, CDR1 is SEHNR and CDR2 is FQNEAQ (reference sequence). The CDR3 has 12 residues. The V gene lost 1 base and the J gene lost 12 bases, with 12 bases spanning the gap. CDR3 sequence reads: CASSLGLGGDTF. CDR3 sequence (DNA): TGTGCCAGCAGCTTAGGCTTGGGCGGGGACACCTTC.

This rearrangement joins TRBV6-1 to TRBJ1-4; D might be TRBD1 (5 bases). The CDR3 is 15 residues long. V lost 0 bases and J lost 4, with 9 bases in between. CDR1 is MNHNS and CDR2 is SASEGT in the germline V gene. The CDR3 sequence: CASSEALGGNEKLFF. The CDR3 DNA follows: TGTGCCAGCAGTGAAGCGCTGGGGGGTAATGAAAAACTGTTTTTT.

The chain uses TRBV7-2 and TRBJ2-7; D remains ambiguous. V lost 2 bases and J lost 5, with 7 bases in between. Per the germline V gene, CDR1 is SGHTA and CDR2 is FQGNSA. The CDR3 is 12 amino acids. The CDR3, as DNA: TGTGCCAGCAGCTTATTGAGCCACGAGCAGTACTTC. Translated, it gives CASSLLSHEQYF.

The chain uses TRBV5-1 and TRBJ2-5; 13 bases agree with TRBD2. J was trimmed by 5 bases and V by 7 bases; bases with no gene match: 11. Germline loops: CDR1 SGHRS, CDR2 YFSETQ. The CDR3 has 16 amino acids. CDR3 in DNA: TGCGCCAGCTTCGTAGGACTAGCGGGAGTTCAGGAGACCCAGTACTTC. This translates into CASFVGLAGVQETQYF.

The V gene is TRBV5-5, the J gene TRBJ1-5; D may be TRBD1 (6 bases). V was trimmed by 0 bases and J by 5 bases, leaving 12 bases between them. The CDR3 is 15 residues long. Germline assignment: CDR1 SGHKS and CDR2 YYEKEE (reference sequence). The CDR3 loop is CASSLEGGGYQPQHF. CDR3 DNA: TGTGCCAGCAGCTTGGAGGGGGGAGGGTATCAGCCCCAGCATTTT.

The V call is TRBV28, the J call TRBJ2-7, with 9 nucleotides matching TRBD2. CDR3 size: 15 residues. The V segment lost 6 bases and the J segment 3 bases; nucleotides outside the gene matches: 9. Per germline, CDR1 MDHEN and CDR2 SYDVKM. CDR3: CASSPVTSGYYEQYF. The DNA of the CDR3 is TGTGCCAGCAGCCCAGTGACTAGCGGCTACTACGAGCAGTACTTC.

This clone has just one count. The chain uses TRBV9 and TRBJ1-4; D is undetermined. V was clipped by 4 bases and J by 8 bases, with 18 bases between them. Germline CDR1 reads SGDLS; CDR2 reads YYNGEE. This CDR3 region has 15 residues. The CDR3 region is CASSPQAGYGEKLFF. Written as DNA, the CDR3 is TGTGCCAGCAGCCCCCAAGCCGGGTATGGGGAAAAACTGTTTTTT.

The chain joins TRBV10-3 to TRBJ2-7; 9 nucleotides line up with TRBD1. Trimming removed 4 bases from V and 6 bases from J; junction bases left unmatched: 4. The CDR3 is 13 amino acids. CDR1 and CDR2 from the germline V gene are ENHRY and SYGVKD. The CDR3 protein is CAISGDRESEQYF. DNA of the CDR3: TGTGCCATCAGTGGGGACAGGGAGAGCGAGCAGTACTTC.

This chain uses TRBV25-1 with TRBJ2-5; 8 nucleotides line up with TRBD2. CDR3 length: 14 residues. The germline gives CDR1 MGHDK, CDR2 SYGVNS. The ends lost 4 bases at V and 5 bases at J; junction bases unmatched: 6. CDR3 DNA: TGTGCCAGCAGTGCCCTTAGCGGGGATGAGACCCAGTACTTC. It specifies CASSALSGDETQYF.

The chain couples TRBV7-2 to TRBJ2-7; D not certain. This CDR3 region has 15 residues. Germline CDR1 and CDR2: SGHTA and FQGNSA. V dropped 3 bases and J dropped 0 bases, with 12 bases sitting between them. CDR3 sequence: CASSFRRVSSYEQYF. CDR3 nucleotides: TGTGCCAGCAGCTTCCGTCGGGTTAGCTCCTACGAGCAGTACTTC.

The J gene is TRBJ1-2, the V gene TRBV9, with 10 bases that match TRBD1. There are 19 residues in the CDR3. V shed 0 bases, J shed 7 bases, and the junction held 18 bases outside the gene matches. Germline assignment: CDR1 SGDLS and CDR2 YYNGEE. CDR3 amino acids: CASSVVARRDRGLRGGYTF. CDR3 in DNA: TGTGCCAGCAGCGTAGTCGCCCGCCGGGACAGGGGCCTGAGGGGTGGCTACACCTTC.

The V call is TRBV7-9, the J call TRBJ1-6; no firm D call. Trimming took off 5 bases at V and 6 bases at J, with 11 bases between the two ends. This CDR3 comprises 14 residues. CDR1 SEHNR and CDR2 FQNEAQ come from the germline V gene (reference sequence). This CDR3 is CASSPTFSNSPLHF. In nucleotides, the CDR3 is TGTGCCAGCAGCCCCACCTTTAGTAATTCACCCCTCCACTTT.